The 13 T cell receptor beta chains below come from one sample, sequenced in a study of OX40 agonist ivuxolimab in advanced cancers. Repertoires were generated with immunoSEQ multiplex PCR, while TCRdb's copy carries only in-frame clones and drops some. The sample gives under 80,000 clones, roughly 86% of which show up once; approximately 7.7% is in the top ten. Sequencing used CD4+ or CD8+ T cells sorted from blood, obtained in a trial of the OX40 agonist ivuxolimab. The receptor set was obtained from an adult with an advanced solid tumor such as melanoma, head and neck, liver or kidney cancer.

The chain couples TRBV5-1 to TRBJ2-1, with 7 bases identical to TRBD1. V lost 4 bases, J lost 3 bases, and 7 bases stayed unmatched. Germline values: CDR1 SGHRS, CDR2 YFSETQ. CDR3 size: 15 residues. The CDR3 region is CASSLGQVGYNEQFF. CDR3 nucleotides: TGCGCCAGCAGCCTAGGACAGGTCGGCTACAATGAGCAGTTCTTC.

The gene calls are TRBV6-1 and TRBJ1-4, with D possibly TRBD1 on 5 matching bases. V lost 1 base and J 4 bases, leaving 7 bases between the germline ends. This CDR3 region has 14 residues. In germline, CDR1 is MNHNS, CDR2 SASEGT. CDR3 protein: CASSEGQRNEKLFF. In DNA, the CDR3 is TGTGCCAGCAGTGAAGGACAGCGTAATGAAAAACTGTTTTTT.

The chain is built from TRBV7-3 and TRBJ1-4; TRBD1 might be the D (6 bases). The V gene's germline CDR1 is SGHTA and CDR2 FQGTGA. This CDR3 has 13 residues. The V end was cut by 4 bases, the J end by 4 bases, with 7 bases between. The CDR3: CASSSQGNEKLFF. CDR3 in DNA: TGTGCCAGCAGCTCACAGGGTAATGAAAAACTGTTTTTT.

The chain links TRBV2 to TRBJ1-3; D is uncertain. Germline assignment: CDR1 SNHLY and CDR2 FYNNEI. The CDR3 length is 13 residues. Trimming took off 6 bases at V and 0 bases at J, with 6 bases between the two ends. CDR3 amino acids: CASSASSGNTIYF. In DNA, the CDR3 is TGTGCCAGCAGCGCGAGCTCTGGAAACACCATATATTTT. Supplemented by reference TRBV2 and TRBJ1-3, the full variable domain reads EPEVTQTPSHQVTQMGQEVILRCVPISNHLYFYWYRQILGQKVEFLVSFYNNEISEKSEIFDDQFSVERPDGSNFTLKIRSTKLEDSAMYFCASSASSGNTIYFGEGSWLTVV.

J is TRBJ2-2 and V is TRBV6-6; TRBD1 agrees at 7 bases. The CDR3 loop spans 14 amino acids. With V trimmed by 6 bases and J by 3 bases, 4 bases remained unmatched. Per germline, CDR1 MNHNY and CDR2 SVGAGI (reference sequence). CDR3 region: CASRRDSDTGELFF. CDR3 DNA: TGTGCCAGCAGACGGGACAGTGACACCGGGGAGCTGTTTTTT.

V gene TRBV11-1 combines with J gene TRBJ1-4; 8 bases agree with TRBD1. Unmatched junction bases numbered 8, after V lost 5 bases and J lost 0 bases. Germline CDR1 is SGHAT and CDR2 is FQDESV (reference sequence). The CDR3 loop spans 17 amino acids. CDR3 sequence reads: CASSHGQGSATNEKLFF. Here the CDR3 DNA reads TGTGCCAGCAGCCACGGACAGGGCTCTGCAACTAATGAAAAACTGTTTTTT.

The genes are TRBV6-5 and TRBJ2-7; 8 bases align to TRBD1. Germline V gene data show CDR1 as MNHEY and CDR2 as SVGAGI. The CDR3 runs to 14 residues. With V trimmed by 5 bases and J by 3 bases, 6 bases remained unmatched. The CDR3 reads CASSGDRKGYEQYF. CDR3 nucleotide sequence: TGTGCCAGCAGTGGGGACAGGAAAGGCTACGAGCAGTACTTC.

On this clone itself: Mismatch with germline at one junction end may stem from a read error. The chain carries TRBV28 and TRBJ1-5; 7 positions agree with TRBD1. This CDR3 region has 15 residues. Germline assignment: CDR1 MDHEN and CDR2 SYDVKM. The CDR3 is CAGSQQGYSNQPQHF. The CDR3 nucleotides are TGTGCCGGCAGTCAACAGGGGTATAGCAATCAGCCCCAGCATTTT.

This chain uses TRBV19 with TRBJ1-5; D unresolved. Germline assignment: CDR1 LNHDA and CDR2 SQIVND (reference sequence). With 2 bases removed from V and 7 bases from J, the gap between germline ends came to 18 bases. The CDR3 totals 16 residues. Here the CDR3 DNA reads TGTGCCAGTAGTATAAGAAGGGCAGGAGGAGGCCAGCCCCAGCATTTT. Translated: CASSIRRAGGGQPQHF.

This clone came up a few times. This chain links TRBV18 with TRBJ1-2; 7 bases match TRBD1. This CDR3 is built from 18 residues. CDR1 is KGHSH, CDR2 LQKENI, per germline. The V gene end was trimmed by 4 bases and the J gene end by 0 bases; junction bases not matched to a gene: 14. This CDR3 reads CASSHTPGQSLSNYGYTF. The CDR3 bases are TGTGCCAGCTCACATACCCCGGGACAGAGCCTTTCTAACTATGGCTACACCTTC.

Notes on this clone: Relative to the germline gene, one junction end is altered; a read error may explain this. The chain couples TRBV5-8 to TRBJ2-2; 10 positions agree with TRBD1. Germline CDR1 SGHTS, CDR2 YDEGEE. CDR3 length: 15 residues. CDR3 nucleotides: TGTGCCGGCAGACAGGGGGCGCGGTTCACCGGGGAGCTGTTTTTT. Its translation: CAGRQGARFTGELFF.

This clone was seen only once. CDR3 sequence: CASSARAGMNTEAFF. The CDR3 region has the DNA TGTGCCAGCAGCGCCCGGGCAGGGATGAACACTGAAGCTTTCTTT. The chain carries TRBV7-2 and TRBJ1-1; perhaps TRBD1 as D (5 bases). The V and J ends lost 5 bases and 0 bases respectively, with 13 bases between them. The CDR3 length is 15 residues. Germline V gene data show CDR1 as SGHTA and CDR2 as FQGNSA.

This clone was counted between two and nine times. J is TRBJ2-1 and V is TRBV5-1, with D possibly being TRBD1 or TRBD2 (5 bases each). Trimming took 4 bases from V and 12 from J, leaving 14 bases between them. CDR1 is SGHRS and CDR2 is YFSETQ in the germline V gene. This CDR3 has 12 amino acids. The CDR3 reads CASSPPGALQFF. CDR3 nucleotides: TGCGCCAGCAGCCCCCCCGGGGCCTTGCAGTTCTTC. The full variable domain, its missing parts supplied by reference TRBV5-1 and TRBJ2-1, is KAGVTQTPRYLIKTRGQQVTLSCSPISGHRSVSWYQQTPGQGLQFLFEYFSETQRNKGNFPGRFSGRQFSNSRSEMNVSTLELGDSALYLCASSPPGALQFFGPGTRLTVL.